This T cell receptor (beta chain) comes out of a study of T cells after yellow fever vaccination. Whole-study context: Preparing low-cell-number fractions relied on SMART-Seq v4 Ultra Low Input. Study-wide results and limits: Only a small proportion of the clonotypes turned up in both the CD4 and the CD8 compartments, likely arising from convergent recombination. Any FACS-sorted repertoire could hold abundant clonotypes that contaminate it from the bulk population.

CDR3 length: 13 amino acids. Germline V gene lookup returns CDR1 SGHTA and CDR2 FQGNSA. Trimming removed 5 bases at V and 12 bases at J, with 17 bases between. As to this clonotype: Its antigen is currently unknown.

TCRdb reanalysed the 5' RACE reads using MiXCR and keeps one entry per CDR3 protein. The sample yields hundreds of thousands of distinct CDR3 sequences, about 12% seen once. This TCR came from a man aged 30 to 45 who received the YFV17D yellow fever vaccine. The chain has TRBV7-2 and TRBJ2-1, with D unclear. Specimen: PBMCs, collected on the day of the yellow fever booster vaccination. The CDR3 nucleotides are TGTGCCAGCAGCCAAGAGCCCCTTTGGGGGCAGTTCTTC. It codes for CASSQEPLWGQFF.